The T cell receptor beta chain described here comes from a study of blood T cells in healthy people across ages. Each donor's blood draw was around 9.2 milliliters of peripheral blood. PBMCs, at least 6 million per sample, were isolated. Total RNA, at least 5 micrograms per sample, was extracted from PBMCs. The CDR3 extends over 17 amino acids. Germline V gives CDR1 MGHRA, CDR2 YSYEKL. Combining a sample-barcoded 5' primer with a J-beta primer mix, a second PCR ran for about 6 to 11 cycles. TCRdb used MiXCR to reprocess the 5' RACE reads, holding one entry per CDR3 protein. The table lists hundreds of thousands of distinct CDR3 sequences, around 21% of them singletons. This clonotype was seen more than once but under ten times.

Sequencing used blood. This clonotype was obtained from a man aged 70 or older in good health. The chain joins TRBV4-1 to TRBJ2-1; D uncertain. The closer fit of TRBJ2-5 to the DNA end suggests the J call may be wrong. Here the CDR3 reads CASSHHQTSQMGETQYF. Written as DNA, the CDR3 is TGCGCCAGCAGCCATCATCAAACATCCCAGATGGGGGAGACCCAGTACTTC.